This T cell receptor beta chain came from a study of beta chain features in type 1 diabetes. Overall study findings and caveats: There was a moderate but significant shortening of TCRB CDR3s in all four CD4+ subsets of Type 1 diabetes patients.

With respect to this clone: Antigen unknown.

The entirety of the isolated RNA underwent reverse transcription, so expressed TCRB transcripts were sequenced. Reads from naive, central memory and regulatory T cell samples averaged about 3.9 million. Assay: immunoSEQ multiplex PCR; the TCRdb copy retains only in-frame clones and omits some. The table includes over 150,000 clones, roughly 8% detected once. In germline, CDR1 is MNHEY, CDR2 SVGAGI. V trimming: 5 bases; J trimming: 5 bases; junction bases outside the gene matches: 5. The CDR3 extends over 13 amino acids. This clonotype was obtained from a man aged 18 to 29 with type 1 diabetes. Sequenced material: central memory CD4+ T cells from blood. The chain joins TRBV6-5 to TRBJ2-7; TRBD1 agrees at 8 bases. CDR3 nucleotide sequence: TGTGCCAGCAGTATGACAGGGGACAACGAGCAGTACTTC. Residues: CASSMTGDNEQYF.